These 10 T cell receptor beta chains came from one sample sequenced in a study of blood T cell repertoires in COVID-19. Assay: immunoSEQ multiplex PCR; the TCRdb copy retains only in-frame clones and omits some. The sample records around 83,000 clones, about 88% being singletons. Sequenced: peripheral blood. These receptors originate from a man aged 80 or over with active or convalescent COVID-19.

The V and J genes are TRBV2 and TRBJ1-3; 9 nucleotides line up with TRBD1. The CDR3 runs 14 residues. Trimming at V came to 6 bases and at J to 4 bases, leaving 4 bases not matched to a gene. CDR1 and CDR2 from the germline V gene are SNHLY and FYNNEI. Here the CDR3 DNA reads TGTGCCAGCAGGGGACAGGGATCAGGAAACACCATATATTTT. Translating it yields CASRGQGSGNTIYF.

V usage is TRBV3-1 (or the pseudogene TRBV3-2) and J usage is TRBJ2-4; weak D call: TRBD1 (5 bases). This CDR3 comprises 14 residues. Trimming removed 4 bases from V and 2 bases from J, with 9 bases in between. Germline V gene lookup returns CDR1 LGHDT and CDR2 YNNKEL (reference sequence). The CDR3 sequence: CASSLDKSKNIQYF. CDR3 coding DNA: TGTGCCAGCAGCCTGGACAAGTCCAAAAACATTCAGTACTTC.

The rearrangement uses TRBV28 and TRBJ1-1; D remains unclear. V was shortened by 6 bases and J by 4 bases, with 12 bases between the two germline ends. This CDR3 comprises 13 residues. In germline, CDR1 is MDHEN, CDR2 SYDVKM. This chain's CDR3 is CASSEAGPTEAFF. In DNA form, the CDR3 reads TGTGCCAGCAGCGAAGCGGGCCCCACTGAAGCTTTCTTT.

The rearrangement links TRBV5-4 to TRBJ1-2; 10 bases are shared with TRBD1. Losses at the gene ends were 0 bases for V and 5 bases for J; bases not matched to a gene: 10. The CDR3 is 17 residues long. CDR1 is SGHNT and CDR2 is YYREEE in the germline V gene (reference sequence). The CDR3 DNA sequence: TGTGCCAGCAGCTTGGAGCTTGGGACAGGGGTTGGATATGGCTACACCTTC. Protein: CASSLELGTGVGYGYTF.

The gene calls are TRBV7-2 and TRBJ1-4; TRBD1 matches at 9 bases. The CDR3 has 14 residues. Trimming removed 5 bases from V and 8 bases from J; junction bases left unmatched: 6. CDR1 is SGHTA and CDR2 is FQGNSA in the germline V gene. CDR3 residues: CASSERTGAEKLFF. The CDR3 bases are TGTGCCAGCAGCGAACGGACAGGGGCCGAAAAACTGTTTTTT. Using reference TRBV7-2 and TRBJ1-4 for the parts outside the CDR3, the full variable domain is GAGVSQSPSNKVTEKGKDVELRCDPISGHTALYWYRQSLGQGLEFLIYFQGNSAPDKSGLPSDRFSAERTGGSVSTLTIQRTQQEDSAVYLCASSERTGAEKLFFGSGTQLSVL.

The chain carries TRBV3-1 (or the pseudogene TRBV3-2) and TRBJ2-7; 9 bases line up with TRBD2. There are 15 residues in the CDR3. V gave up 0 bases and J gave up 5 bases; unmatched junction bases: 5. Germline loops: CDR1 LGHDT, CDR2 YNNKEL (reference sequence). CDR3 coding DNA: TGTGCCAGCAGCCAAGATATTAGCGGGGGCCACGAGCAGTACGTC. Its translation is CASSQDISGGHEQYV.

The chain employs TRBV28 and TRBJ1-2, with 9 nucleotides matching TRBD1. This CDR3 region has 14 residues. The germline V gene has CDR1 MDHEN and CDR2 SYDVKM. J gave up 8 bases and V 2 bases, and 6 bases lay outside the gene matches. CDR3 residues: CASSLGTGLQGYTF. In DNA form, the CDR3 reads TGTGCCAGCAGTTTAGGGACAGGGCTTCAGGGCTACACCTTC.

J is TRBJ2-1 and V is TRBV7-9; D not resolved. Germline values: CDR1 SEHNR, CDR2 FQNEAQ (reference sequence). Deletions cut 5 bases from V and 5 bases from J, with 10 bases between. The CDR3 covers 13 residues. The CDR3 loop reads CASSAPLDNEQFF. DNA for the CDR3: TGTGCCAGCAGCGCGCCCCTGGACAATGAGCAGTTCTTC. The entire variable domain, with the rest obtained from reference TRBV7-9 and TRBJ2-1, is as follows: DTGVSQNPRHKITKRGQNVTFRCDPISEHNRLYWYRQTLGQGPEFLTYFQNEAQLEKSRLLSDRFSAERPKGSFSTLEIQRTEQGDSAMYLCASSAPLDNEQFFGPGTRLTVL.

This chain joins TRBV6-5 and TRBJ1-1, with TRBD1 identical over 12 bases. V gave up 3 bases and J gave up 10 bases; unmatched junction bases: 6. Germline V lookup: CDR1 MNHEY, CDR2 SVGAGI. The CDR3 length is 14 residues. CDR3: CASSYTGQGAGAFF. The CDR3 DNA reads as TGTGCCAGCAGTTATACGGGACAGGGGGCTGGAGCTTTCTTT.

V and J are TRBV5-1 and TRBJ2-1; 7 bases match TRBD2. The CDR3 totals 15 residues. Per the germline V gene, CDR1 is SGHRS and CDR2 is YFSETQ. V trimming: 0 bases; J trimming: 4 bases; junction bases outside the gene matches: 4. CDR3 DNA sequence: TGCGCCAGCAGCTTGGAACTAGCGCCTTACAATGAGCAGTTCTTC. It is translated as CASSLELAPYNEQFF.